The next 31 T cell receptor beta chains were all read from a single sample in a study of CD8+CD57+ T cells in acquired aplastic anemia. Genomic DNA, serving as template, underwent TCR beta VDJ and CDR3 profiling. TCRdb analysed the reads with MiXCR anew, one entry per CDR3 protein. The table has around 64,000 distinct CDR3 sequences, roughly 58% seen once. The sequencing input was sorted CD4+, CD8+, or CD8+CD57+ T cells (not recorded which) from PBMCs. All receptors derive from a human donor in good health, serving as a control.

V gene TRBV5-1 combines with J gene TRBJ2-7; 7 nucleotides line up with TRBD1. This CDR3 is 14 amino acids long. In germline, CDR1 is SGHRS, CDR2 YFSETQ. With V trimmed by 4 bases and J by 3 bases, 7 bases remained unmatched. The CDR3 here is CASSPGQVGYEQYF. The CDR3 nucleotides read TGCGCCAGCAGCCCCGGACAGGTGGGCTACGAGCAGTACTTC.

The chain recombines TRBV15 with TRBJ1-6, with D unresolved. Trimming pared 3 bases from V and 7 bases from J, leaving 19 bases between. CDR3 length: 17 amino acids. Germline V gene sequence: CDR1 LNHNV, CDR2 YYDKDF (reference sequence). The CDR3: CATSRRPVQAINSPLHF. The CDR3 DNA sequence: TGTGCCACCAGCAGGAGACCGGTTCAAGCTATAAATTCACCCCTCCACTTT.

This clonotype was recorded only once. The V gene is TRBV24-1, the J gene TRBJ2-7, with D possibly being TRBD1 (5 bases). The length of the CDR3 is 15 residues. V was trimmed by 0 bases and J by 5 bases, leaving 13 bases between them. Germline values: CDR1 KGHDR, CDR2 SFDVKD. CDR3: CATSDLLSPGNEQYF. The CDR3 coding sequence is TGTGCCACCAGTGATTTGCTTAGTCCAGGGAACGAGCAGTACTTC.

This clonotype rates as medium-sized. For the CDR3, the DNA is TGTGCCATCAGTGATCAGGTCCTACGGACTGAAGCTTTCTTT. It specifies CAISDQVLRTEAFF. The chain couples TRBV10-3 to TRBJ1-1; D not certain. Germline V gives CDR1 ENHRY, CDR2 SYGVKD. The CDR3 contains 14 residues. Deletions cut 3 bases from V and 5 bases from J, with 13 bases between.

This clonotype was seen a few times. The rearrangement links TRBV28 to TRBJ2-1; the match to TRBD2 covers 10 bases. The junction had 4 bases not matched to a gene; V was cut back by 6 bases and J by 5 bases. The V gene's germline CDR1 is MDHEN and CDR2 SYDVKM. The CDR3 sequence is 14 residues long. This chain's CDR3 is CASRRAGGNNEQFF. The CDR3 DNA is TGTGCCAGCAGACGAGCGGGAGGGAACAATGAGCAGTTCTTC.

This clonotype is termed medium-sized (0.01 to 0.1%). This chain joins TRBV2 and TRBJ1-6; 9 bases align to TRBD1. The CDR3 runs 14 residues. Germline CDR1 SNHLY, CDR2 FYNNEI. The V and J ends lost 3 bases and 9 bases, in that order; junction bases with no gene match: 3. The CDR3 DNA sequence: TGTGCCAGCAGTGATGGGGACAGGGCTTCACCCCTCCACTTT. Translation gives CASSDGDRASPLHF.

J is TRBJ1-3 and V is TRBV12-3 or TRBV12-4; D is unresolved. V dropped 11 bases and J dropped 2 bases, with 10 bases sitting between them. The CDR3 sequence is 12 residues long. The CDR3 loop reads CAEQVTGNTIYF. The CDR3 DNA reads TGTGCCGAACAAGTAACTGGAAACACCATATATTTT.

The CDR3 coding sequence is TGTGCCAGCAGCCATTCAGGGGCCTCACCCCTCCACTTT. Translating it yields CASSHSGASPLHF. This chain connects TRBV14 to TRBJ1-6; weak D call: TRBD1 (6 bases). Per the germline V gene, CDR1 is SGHDN and CDR2 is FVKESK. V lost 3 bases and J 10 bases, leaving 10 bases between the germline ends. CDR3 length equals 13 residues.

This clonotype was seen only a few times. The V gene is TRBV24-1, the J gene TRBJ1-2, with 7 positions matching TRBD1. The CDR3 is 14 amino acids. Trimming at V came to 4 bases and at J to 6 bases, leaving 7 bases not matched to a gene. Germline CDR1 reads KGHDR; CDR2 reads SFDVKD. The CDR3 is CATSDQWDSNGYTF. The CDR3 DNA reads TGTGCCACCAGTGACCAATGGGACAGCAATGGCTACACCTTC.

The chain employs TRBV19 and TRBJ2-1; D ambiguous. V was clipped by 3 bases and J by 10 bases, with 7 bases between them. The CDR3 is 11 residues long. Germline lookup yields CDR1 LNHDA and CDR2 SQIVND (reference sequence). CDR3 sequence (DNA): TGTGCCAGTAGTATCAGCGTGGAGCAGTTCTTC. It yields the protein CASSISVEQFF.

This rearrangement joins TRBV24-1 to TRBJ2-7; 7 bases line up with TRBD1. Unmatched junction bases numbered 11, after V lost 5 bases and J lost 5 bases. Germline V gene lookup returns CDR1 KGHDR and CDR2 SFDVKD. The CDR3 is 15 amino acids. The CDR3 bases are TGTGCCACCAGTGTCTCGACAGGGAAGAGCGACGAGCAGTACGTC. Its protein is CATSVSTGKSDEQYV.

The chain uses TRBV29-1 and TRBJ2-3, with D unclear. Germline CDR1 and CDR2: SQVTM and ANQGSEA. V was shortened by 4 bases and J by 0 bases, with 11 bases between the two germline ends. The CDR3 has 14 amino acids. The CDR3 reads CSVVTSTSTDTQYF. DNA for the CDR3: TGCAGCGTTGTCACATCTACTAGCACAGATACGCAGTATTTT.

The J gene is TRBJ1-5, the V gene TRBV6-2 or TRBV6-3; D not certain. This CDR3 spans 14 amino acids. V was clipped by 0 bases and J by 7 bases, with 10 bases between them. Germline values: CDR1 MNHEY, CDR2 SVGEGT. The DNA for the CDR3 is TGTGCCAGCAGTTACTCCACCTACGAGCAGCCCCAGCATTTT. The encoded protein is CASSYSTYEQPQHF.

The chain employs TRBV10-2 and TRBJ1-5; D is undetermined. V lost 3 bases to trimming and J lost 7 bases, with 13 bases between them. Germline loops: CDR1 WSHSY, CDR2 SAAADI. The CDR3 sequence is 14 residues long. The CDR3 bases are TGCGCCAGCAGTGACAGGAGTAGCCGCCAGCCCCAGCATTTT. Its protein is CASSDRSSRQPQHF.

This clonotype was detected many times. This chain's CDR3 is CASSLADRAADTQYF. The CDR3 DNA sequence: TGCGCCAGCAGCTTGGCGGACAGAGCCGCAGATACGCAGTATTTT. This sequence joins TRBV5-1 and TRBJ2-3, with D tentatively TRBD1 (6 bases). CDR1 and CDR2 from the germline V gene are SGHRS and YFSETQ. This CDR3 is built from 15 residues. The V end lost 0 bases, the J end lost 4 bases, and 12 bases lay between the germline ends.

This clonotype was seen many times. The DNA of the CDR3 is TGTGCCAGCAGCCCCCGACAGACAGGGAATAGCTACACCTTC. It translates to CASSPRQTGNSYTF. The V call is TRBV7-6, the J call TRBJ1-2; 7 positions agree with TRBD1. The CDR3 runs to 14 residues. J lost 9 bases, V lost 5 bases, and 12 bases had no gene match. The germline V gene encodes CDR1 SGHVS and CDR2 FNYEAQ. The variable domain in full, with the rest retrieved from reference TRBV7-6 and TRBJ1-2, is GAGVSQSPRYKVTKRGQDVALRCDPISGHVSLYWYRQALGQGPEFLTYFNYEAQQDKSGLPNDRFSAERPEGSISTLTIQRTEQRDSAMYRCASSPRQTGNSYTFGSGTRLTVV.

The CDR3 spells CASSGTSGRYNEQFF. The CDR3 DNA reads as TGTGCCAGCAGTGGAACTAGCGGGAGGTACAATGAGCAGTTCTTC. This rearrangement joins TRBV2 to TRBJ2-1; 12 bases line up with TRBD2. The junction had 2 bases not matched to a gene; V was cut back by 4 bases and J by 4 bases. Germline V gene sequence: CDR1 SNHLY, CDR2 FYNNEI. This CDR3 contains 15 residues.

This chain links TRBV25-1 with TRBJ1-5; TRBD1 might be the D (6 bases). This CDR3 is 13 amino acids long. V gave up 2 bases and J gave up 4 bases, with 6 bases separating them. Germline values: CDR1 MGHDK, CDR2 SYGVNS. The CDR3 DNA reads as TGTGCCAGCAGTGAAACAGGGAATCAGCCCCAGCATTTT. Its translation: CASSETGNQPQHF. Together with reference TRBV25-1 and TRBJ1-5, the CDR3 gives the full variable domain: EADIYQTPRYLVIGTGKKITLECSQTMGHDKMYWYQQDPGMELHLIHYSYGVNSTEKGDLSSESTVSRIRTEHFPLTLESARPSHTSQYLCASSETGNQPQHFGDGTRLSIL.

The rearrangement uses TRBV5-1 and TRBJ1-1, with D hard to call. CDR3 size: 14 residues. Germline lookup yields CDR1 SGHRS and CDR2 YFSETQ. Trimming shortened V by 0 bases and J by 3 bases, and 9 bases separated the two germline ends. The CDR3, as DNA: TGCGCCAGCAGCTTGGAGGATTGGGACACTGAAGCTTTCTTT. This gives the protein CASSLEDWDTEAFF.

This clonotype was seen at least ten times. The chain links TRBV9 to TRBJ2-1; D call uncertain. Germline CDR1 and CDR2: SGDLS and YYNGEE. The germline V and J ends were trimmed by 3 bases and 1 base, with 8 bases remaining between them. CDR3 size: 14 residues. CDR3 sequence: CASSAGTSYNEQFF. DNA for the CDR3: TGTGCCAGCAGCGCAGGAACGTCCTACAATGAGCAGTTCTTC.

This chain joins TRBV10-3 and TRBJ1-1; TRBD1 matches 9 bases. The germline V gene has CDR1 ENHRY and CDR2 SYGVKD. The CDR3 runs 14 residues. The trim removed 6 bases at V and 1 base at J, leaving 3 bases unmatched. DNA for the CDR3: TGTGCCATCAGATGGGGACAGGGGAACACTGAAGCTTTCTTT. Residues: CAIRWGQGNTEAFF.

This clonotype counts as medium-sized (0.01 to 0.1%). The chain employs TRBV29-1 and TRBJ2-3, with 12 bases identical to TRBD2. Losses at the gene ends were 6 bases for V and 0 bases for J; bases not matched to a gene: 7. There are 16 residues in the CDR3. The germline V gene encodes CDR1 SQVTM and CDR2 ANQGSEA. The CDR3 loop is CSVARTSGDSTDTQYF. As DNA, the CDR3 is TGCAGCGTAGCCCGGACTAGCGGGGATAGCACAGATACGCAGTATTTT.

This chain connects TRBV24-1 to TRBJ2-3; 7 nucleotides match TRBD2. The CDR3 covers 14 residues. The ends lost 7 bases at V and 1 base at J; junction bases unmatched: 4. Germline loops: CDR1 KGHDR, CDR2 SFDVKD. CDR3 residues: CATSMGGGTDTQYF. For the CDR3, the DNA is TGTGCCACCAGCATGGGGGGGGGCACAGATACGCAGTATTTT.

This clonotype was picked up many times. The V gene is TRBV6-1, the J gene TRBJ1-1; TRBD1 matches at 9 bases. This CDR3 is built from 15 residues. The V gene end was trimmed by 7 bases and the J gene end by 6 bases; junction bases not matched to a gene: 12. Germline V gene lookup returns CDR1 MNHNS and CDR2 SASEGT. The CDR3: CASTKPGTGTPEAFF. Here the CDR3 DNA reads TGTGCCAGCACTAAACCCGGGACAGGGACCCCTGAAGCTTTCTTT.

CDR3 residues: CSVGVSGTSGTYEQYV. The CDR3 DNA follows: TGCAGCGTTGGCGTGTCCGGGACTAGCGGAACCTACGAGCAGTACGTC. J is TRBJ2-7 and V is TRBV29-1, with TRBD2 matching 11 bases. CDR1 SQVTM and CDR2 ANQGSEA come from the germline V gene. Unmatched junction bases numbered 10, after V lost 4 bases and J lost 2 bases. The CDR3 length is 16 residues.

The chain couples TRBV19 to TRBJ1-5; weak D call: TRBD1 (5 bases). CDR1 LNHDA and CDR2 SQIVND come from the germline V gene (reference sequence). The CDR3 sequence is 13 residues long. Trimming left V 7 bases short and J 3 bases short, with 10 bases between. The CDR3 here is CASTDSDNQPQHF. The DNA of the CDR3 is TGTGCCAGTACCGACAGTGACAATCAGCCCCAGCATTTT.

This clonotype was observed a single time. This chain connects TRBV5-5 to TRBJ2-7; TRBD2 is a possible D gene (6 bases). Between the trimmed V and J ends, which lost 4 bases and 5 bases, there was a span of 16 bases. Germline CDR1 and CDR2: SGHKS and YYEKEE (reference sequence). The CDR3 is 14 amino acids. CDR3 loop: CASSAGGTGDEQYF. CDR3 coding DNA: TGTGCCAGCAGCGCCGGAGGGACCGGCGACGAGCAGTACTTC.

In this sample, this clonotype turned up many times. The gene calls are TRBV6-5 and TRBJ1-6, with D maybe TRBD1 (5 bases). The CDR3 extends over 16 amino acids. Between the trimmed V and J ends, which lost 4 bases and 7 bases, there was a span of 17 bases. Looked up from germline, CDR1 is MNHEY and CDR2 is SVGAGI. The CDR3 protein is CASSLIPGLGNSPLHF. DNA of the CDR3: TGTGCCAGCAGTTTGATCCCAGGGTTAGGGAATTCACCCCTCCACTTT.

The chain is built from TRBV25-1 and TRBJ2-5, with D maybe TRBD1 (5 bases). Per the germline V gene, CDR1 is MGHDK and CDR2 is SYGVNS. This CDR3 has 15 residues. V lost 4 bases and J lost 0, with 12 bases in between. The CDR3 loop is CASSALTAYQETQYF. The DNA of the CDR3 is TGTGCCAGCAGTGCGCTGACAGCGTACCAAGAGACCCAGTACTTC.

This sequence joins TRBV24-1 and TRBJ2-3, with 11 bases matching TRBD2. Germline trimming cut 10 bases from V and 2 bases from J; bases unmatched to any gene: 7. The V gene's germline CDR1 is KGHDR and CDR2 SFDVKD. The CDR3 sequence is 15 residues long. The CDR3 reads CATTGTSGFTDTQYF. Written as DNA, the CDR3 is TGTGCCACGACCGGGACTAGCGGCTTCACAGATACGCAGTATTTT.

This clonotype has at least ten counts. This chain connects TRBV20-1 to TRBJ2-2; TRBD2 is a possible D gene (6 bases). Trimming pared 5 bases from V and 2 bases from J, leaving 18 bases between. The CDR3 has 16 amino acids. Germline V gene data show CDR1 as DFQATT and CDR2 as SNEGSKA (reference sequence). The CDR3 DNA sequence: TGCAGTGCTCCTCACCCCCGGGACTTTAACACCGGGGAGCTGTTTTTT. This codes for CSAPHPRDFNTGELFF.